This TCR beta chain derives from a study of cytomegalovirus exposure and HLA in healthy donors. Broader study findings: For most TCR sequences rarity was the rule, although some public TCRs occurred in many donors.

Of note for this clone: Its antigen remains unidentified.

CDR1 is MGHRA and CDR2 is YSYEKL in the germline V gene. V shed 4 bases and J 3 bases; nucleotides not matched to a gene: 6. The CDR3 has 15 amino acids. With 60 Vbeta and 13 Jbeta primers, the PCR was carried out. This table comes from immunoSEQ multiplex PCR, and its TCRdb copy is limited to in-frame clones, with some not included. The data hold some 200,000 clones, with 70% observed a single time. V gene TRBV4-1 combines with J gene TRBJ1-1; 9 bases line up with TRBD1. The sequence was collected from a man in his forties or fifties in good health and CMV-seropositive. The specimen was PBMCs. The CDR3 is CASSPTGGTDTEAFF. As DNA, the CDR3 is TGCGCCAGCAGCCCCACAGGGGGCACCGACACTGAAGCTTTCTTT.